The present T cell receptor (beta chain) was sequenced within a study of post-analysis software for immune sequencing data. As for the study in general: The cohort encompassed relapsing-remitting, secondary progressive and progressive-relapsing multiple sclerosis disease courses.

With regard to this clonotype: The antigen remains unidentified.

The TCR beta cDNA libraries carried unique molecular identifiers. T cells numbering about 0.9 to 10 million yielded cDNA molecules that totaled about 500,000. Each CDR3 protein gets one entry after TCRdb re-called the PCR reads with MiXCR. The sample has roughly 800,000 distinct CDR3 sequences; about 57% are singletons. The CDR3 is 13 residues long. Germline V CDR1 and CDR2: LNHNV, YYDKDF (reference sequence). The junction had 2 bases not matched to a gene; V was cut back by 2 bases and J by 6 bases. Study outcomes and limitations: Controls significantly exceeded multiple sclerosis patients in normalized Chao1 diversity. The F measure placed samples prepared in the same batch into strongly shared clusters. The study found TRBV5-6, TRBV5-1 and TRBV20-1 among five TRBV segments more frequent in patients than controls.

This clonotype originated in a girl under 18 with multiple sclerosis. The chain uses TRBV15 and TRBJ1-2; 8 bases are a match to TRBD1. The source material was blood. In DNA form, the CDR3 reads TGTGCCACCAGCAGAAAGACAGGGGATGGCTACACCTTC. The encoded protein is CATSRKTGDGYTF.